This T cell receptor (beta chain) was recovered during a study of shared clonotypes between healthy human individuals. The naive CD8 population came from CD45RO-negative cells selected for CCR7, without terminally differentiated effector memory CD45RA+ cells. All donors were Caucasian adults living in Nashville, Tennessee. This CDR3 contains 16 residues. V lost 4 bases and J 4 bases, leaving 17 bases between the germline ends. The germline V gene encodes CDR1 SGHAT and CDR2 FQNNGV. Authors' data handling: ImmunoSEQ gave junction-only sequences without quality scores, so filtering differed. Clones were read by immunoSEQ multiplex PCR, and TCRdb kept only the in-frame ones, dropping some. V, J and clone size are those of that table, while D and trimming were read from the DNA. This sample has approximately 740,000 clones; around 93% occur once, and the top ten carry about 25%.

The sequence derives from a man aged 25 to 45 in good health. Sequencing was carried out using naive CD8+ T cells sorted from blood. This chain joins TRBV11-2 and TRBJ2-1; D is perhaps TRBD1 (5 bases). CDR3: CASSYLTVSLYNEQFF. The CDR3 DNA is TGTGCCAGCAGCTATTTGACAGTGTCCCTATACAATGAGCAGTTCTTC.